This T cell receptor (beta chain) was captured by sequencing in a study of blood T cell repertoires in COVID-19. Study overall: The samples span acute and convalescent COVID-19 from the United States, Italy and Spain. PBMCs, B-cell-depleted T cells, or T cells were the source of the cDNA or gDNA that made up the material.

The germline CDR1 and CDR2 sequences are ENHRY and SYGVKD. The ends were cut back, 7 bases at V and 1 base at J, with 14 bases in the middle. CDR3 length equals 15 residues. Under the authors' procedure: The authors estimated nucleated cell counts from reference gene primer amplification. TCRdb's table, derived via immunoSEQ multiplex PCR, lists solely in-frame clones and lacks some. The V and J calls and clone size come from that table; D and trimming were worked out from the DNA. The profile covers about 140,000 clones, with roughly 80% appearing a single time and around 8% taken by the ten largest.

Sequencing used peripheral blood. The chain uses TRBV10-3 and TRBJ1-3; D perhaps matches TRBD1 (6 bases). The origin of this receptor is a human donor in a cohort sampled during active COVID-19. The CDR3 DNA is TGTGCCATCATGGACAGTCTGACTTCTGGAAACACCATATATTTT. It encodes CAIMDSLTSGNTIYF.